This entry concerns a single T cell receptor (beta chain). The sample comes from a study of blood T cell repertoires in COVID-19. Per the germline V gene, CDR1 is MGHDK and CDR2 is SYGVNS. After removal of 3 bases from V and 0 bases from J, the junction contained 2 bases not matched to a gene. The CDR3 is made up of 15 amino acids. Using immunoSEQ multiplex PCR, the repertoire was profiled, and TCRdb retains in-frame clones only, with some absent. The sample lists approximately 130,000 clones, 75% to 85% occurring once. The genes are TRBV25-1 and TRBJ1-3; 7 bases agree with TRBD1. This clonotype was obtained from an elderly man with acute or convalescent COVID-19. Material for sequencing was peripheral blood. The CDR3: CASSEGQLSGNTIYF. DNA for the CDR3: TGTGCCAGCAGTGAGGGACAGCTCTCTGGAAACACCATATATTTT.